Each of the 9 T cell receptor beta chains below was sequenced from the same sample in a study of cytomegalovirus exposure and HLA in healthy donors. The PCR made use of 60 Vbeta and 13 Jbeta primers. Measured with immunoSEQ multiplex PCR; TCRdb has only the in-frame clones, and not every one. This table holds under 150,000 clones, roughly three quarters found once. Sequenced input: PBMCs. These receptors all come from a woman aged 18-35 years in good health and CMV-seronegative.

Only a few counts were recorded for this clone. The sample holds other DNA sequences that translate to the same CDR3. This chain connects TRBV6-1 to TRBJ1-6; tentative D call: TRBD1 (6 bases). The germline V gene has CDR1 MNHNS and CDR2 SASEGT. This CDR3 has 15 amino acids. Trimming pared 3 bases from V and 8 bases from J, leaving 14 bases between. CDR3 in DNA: TGTGCCAGCAGTGAGAGGGGGTCCCAGGATTCACCCCTCCACTTT. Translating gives CASSERGSQDSPLHF.

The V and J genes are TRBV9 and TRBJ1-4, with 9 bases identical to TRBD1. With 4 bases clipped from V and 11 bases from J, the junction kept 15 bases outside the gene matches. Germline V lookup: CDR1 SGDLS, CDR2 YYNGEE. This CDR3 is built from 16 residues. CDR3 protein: CASSLSETRGQGKLFF. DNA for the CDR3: TGTGCCAGCAGCCTCAGTGAAACTAGGGGACAGGGTAAACTGTTTTTT.

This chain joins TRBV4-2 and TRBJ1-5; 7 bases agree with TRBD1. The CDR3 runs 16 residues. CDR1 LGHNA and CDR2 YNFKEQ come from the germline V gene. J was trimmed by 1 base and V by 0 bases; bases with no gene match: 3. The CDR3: CASSQEWGQSNQPQHF. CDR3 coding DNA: TGTGCCAGCAGCCAAGAATGGGGACAGAGCAATCAGCCCCAGCATTTT.

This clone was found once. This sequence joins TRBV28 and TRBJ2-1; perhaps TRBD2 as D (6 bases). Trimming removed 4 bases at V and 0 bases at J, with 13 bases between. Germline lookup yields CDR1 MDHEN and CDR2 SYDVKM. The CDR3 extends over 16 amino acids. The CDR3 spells CASSSPGGSSYNEQFF. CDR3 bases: TGTGCCAGCAGTTCCCCCGGAGGGAGCTCCTACAATGAGCAGTTCTTC.

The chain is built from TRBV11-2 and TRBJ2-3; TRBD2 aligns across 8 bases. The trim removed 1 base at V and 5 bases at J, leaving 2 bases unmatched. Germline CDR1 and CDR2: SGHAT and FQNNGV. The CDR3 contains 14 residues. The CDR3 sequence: CASSLAGGLDTQYF. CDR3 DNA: TGTGCCAGCAGCTTAGCGGGGGGGCTAGATACGCAGTATTTT.

DNA for the CDR3: TGTGCCAGCAGCTTGGTGATGAGGGAACTCGGCGGGGCCCGGGAGCTGTTTTTT. Translation: CASSLVMRELGGARELFF. The rearrangement joins TRBV5-6 to TRBJ2-2; TRBD2 might be the D (6 bases). Deletions cut 0 bases from V and 9 bases from J, with 24 bases between. CDR3 length: 18 amino acids. CDR1 and CDR2 (germline): SGHDT, YYEEEE.

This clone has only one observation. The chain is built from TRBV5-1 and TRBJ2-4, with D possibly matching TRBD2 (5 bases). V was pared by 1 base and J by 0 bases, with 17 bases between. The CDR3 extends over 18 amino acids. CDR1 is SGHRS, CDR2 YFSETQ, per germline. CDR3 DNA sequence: TGCGCCAGCAGCTTGCGGCAGGCGGACTTATTAGCCAAAAACATTCAGTACTTC. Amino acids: CASSLRQADLLAKNIQYF.

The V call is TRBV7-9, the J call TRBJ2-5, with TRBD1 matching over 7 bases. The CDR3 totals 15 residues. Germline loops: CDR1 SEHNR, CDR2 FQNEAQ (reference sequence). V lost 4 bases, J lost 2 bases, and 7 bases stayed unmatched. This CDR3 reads CASSSRQGDQETQYF. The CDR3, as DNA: TGTGCCAGCAGCTCCCGACAGGGAGATCAAGAGACCCAGTACTTC.

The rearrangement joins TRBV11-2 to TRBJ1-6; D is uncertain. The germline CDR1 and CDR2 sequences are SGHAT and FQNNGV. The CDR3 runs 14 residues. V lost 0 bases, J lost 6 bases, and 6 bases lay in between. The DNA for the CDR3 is TGTGCCAGCAGCTTAGATGTTCGTAATTCACCCCTCCACTTT. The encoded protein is CASSLDVRNSPLHF.